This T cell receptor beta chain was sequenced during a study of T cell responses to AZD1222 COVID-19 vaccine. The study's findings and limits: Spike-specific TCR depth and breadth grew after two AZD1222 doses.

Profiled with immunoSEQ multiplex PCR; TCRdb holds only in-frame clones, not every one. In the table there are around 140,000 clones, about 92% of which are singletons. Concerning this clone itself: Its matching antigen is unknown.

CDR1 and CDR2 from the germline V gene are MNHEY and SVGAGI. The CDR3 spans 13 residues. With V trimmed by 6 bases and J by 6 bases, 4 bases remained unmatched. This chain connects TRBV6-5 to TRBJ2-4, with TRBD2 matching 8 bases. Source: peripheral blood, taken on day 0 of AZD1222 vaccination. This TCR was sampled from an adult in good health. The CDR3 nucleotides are TGTGCCAGCAGGCCCCTAGCGGGAAACATTCAGTACTTC. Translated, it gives CASRPLAGNIQYF.